Included here is one T cell receptor beta chain sequence, with context. These data are taken from a study of blood T cell repertoires in COVID-19. The wider study: COVID-19 samples, acute and convalescent, were from the United States, Italy and Spain.

This CDR3 is 13 amino acids long. With 5 bases removed from V and 3 bases from J, the gap between germline ends came to 10 bases. Germline lookup yields CDR1 LGHNA and CDR2 YSLEER. The method was immunoSEQ multiplex PCR; TCRdb's version includes in-frame clones alone and lacks a portion of them. The sample carries some 230,000 clones, 70% to 85% recorded once. The material sequenced was PBMCs or T cells enriched from blood (not recorded which). The rearrangement links TRBV4-3 to TRBJ1-1; D is perhaps TRBD1 (6 bases). The sequence was obtained from a man in his forties or fifties who had recovered from COVID-19. The CDR3 DNA sequence: TGCGCCAGCAGCGCTCAGGGGTACACTGAAGCTTTCTTT. Amino acids: CASSAQGYTEAFF.